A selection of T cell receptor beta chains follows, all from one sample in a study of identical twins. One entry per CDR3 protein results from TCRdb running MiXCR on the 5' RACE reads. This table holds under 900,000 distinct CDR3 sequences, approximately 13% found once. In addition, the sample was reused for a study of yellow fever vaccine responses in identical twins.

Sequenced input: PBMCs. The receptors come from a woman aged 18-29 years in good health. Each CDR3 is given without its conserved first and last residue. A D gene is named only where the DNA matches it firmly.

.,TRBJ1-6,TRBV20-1,SARRSENSPLH
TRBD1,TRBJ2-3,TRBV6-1,ASSEYEGASPTDTQY
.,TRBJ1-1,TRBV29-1,SGERANTEAF
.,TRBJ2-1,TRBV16,ASSQSWAEIYNEQF
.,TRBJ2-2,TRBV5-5,ASSLEAVTGELF
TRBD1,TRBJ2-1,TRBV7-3,ASSFDQDRVGNEQF
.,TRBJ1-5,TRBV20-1,SVGGNQPQH
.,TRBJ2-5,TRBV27,ASSRGLGVIMETQY
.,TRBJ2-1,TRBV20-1,SASSPYGNEQF
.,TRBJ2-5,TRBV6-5,ASSYFAGPQETQY
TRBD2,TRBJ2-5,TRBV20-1,SVASGREETQY
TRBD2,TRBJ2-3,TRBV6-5,ASSYRTGTSGIGRADTQY
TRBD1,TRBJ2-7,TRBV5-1,ASSLYSRDSVLRSYEQY
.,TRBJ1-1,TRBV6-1,ASNKNWVFSTEAF
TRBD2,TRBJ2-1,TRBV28,ASSRAGLSYNEQF
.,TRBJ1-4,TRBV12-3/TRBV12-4,ASSLYYSTNEKLF
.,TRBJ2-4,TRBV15,ATSRDKSRAKNIQY
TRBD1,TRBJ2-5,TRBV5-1,ASSFLTGTGEETQY
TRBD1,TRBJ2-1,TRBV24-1,ATSDTDRVYNEQF
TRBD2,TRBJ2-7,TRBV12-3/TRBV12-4,ASSLASLAGVDEQY
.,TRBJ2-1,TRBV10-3,AINRAKSYNEQF
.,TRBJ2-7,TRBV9,ASSVGVRGGTYEQY
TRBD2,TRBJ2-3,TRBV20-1,SANSPSGAGPTDTQY
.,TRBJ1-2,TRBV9,ASSVNTNYGYT
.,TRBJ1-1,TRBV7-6,ASSLGRGMAF
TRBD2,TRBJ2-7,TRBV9,ASSVSSSGIYEQY
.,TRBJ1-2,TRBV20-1,SARDRQTEGYGYT
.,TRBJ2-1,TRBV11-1,ASSMMDSNEQF
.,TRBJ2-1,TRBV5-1,ASSPLGPGEQF
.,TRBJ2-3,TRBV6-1,ASRESSTDTQY
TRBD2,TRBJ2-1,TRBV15,ATSALLAVSYNEQF
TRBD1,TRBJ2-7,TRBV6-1,ASRRDRAPYEQY
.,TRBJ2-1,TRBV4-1,ASGGGPIKNNEQF
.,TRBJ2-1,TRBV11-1,ASSLVGSVLSSYNEQF
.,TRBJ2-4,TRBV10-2,ASTEIRDIQY
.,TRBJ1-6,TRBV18,ASSPGGSGSPLH
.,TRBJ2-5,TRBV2,ASPLRRESQETQY
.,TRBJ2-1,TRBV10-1,ASSESSSSSLTGF
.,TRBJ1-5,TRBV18,ASSSRGERQPQH
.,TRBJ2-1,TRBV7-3,ASSFSIMAHEQF
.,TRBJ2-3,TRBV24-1,ATSDLRGPPTSTDTQY
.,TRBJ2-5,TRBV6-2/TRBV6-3,ASSSRGPQETQY
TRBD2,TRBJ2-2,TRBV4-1,ASSPRIPSGGANTGELF
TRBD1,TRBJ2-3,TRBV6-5,ASSSRWDRVQDTQY
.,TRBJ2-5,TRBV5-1,ASSRVSGAETQY